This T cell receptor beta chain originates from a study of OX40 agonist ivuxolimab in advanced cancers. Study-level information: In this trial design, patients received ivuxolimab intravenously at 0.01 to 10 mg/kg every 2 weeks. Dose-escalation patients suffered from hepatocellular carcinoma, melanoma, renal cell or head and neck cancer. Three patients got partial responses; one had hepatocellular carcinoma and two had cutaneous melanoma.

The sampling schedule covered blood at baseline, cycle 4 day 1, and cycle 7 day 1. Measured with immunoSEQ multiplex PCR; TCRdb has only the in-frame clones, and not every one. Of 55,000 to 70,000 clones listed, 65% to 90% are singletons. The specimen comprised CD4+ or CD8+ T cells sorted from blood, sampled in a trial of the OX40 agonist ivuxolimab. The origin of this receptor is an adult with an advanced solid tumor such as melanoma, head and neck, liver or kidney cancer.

CDR3 DNA sequence: TGTGCCACCAGCAGAGAACTTCACACCAGGACGAATCAGCCCCAGCATTTT. This gives the protein CATSRELHTRTNQPQHF. This rearrangement joins TRBV15 to TRBJ1-5; D is ambiguous. V gave up 0 bases and J gave up 4 bases, with 16 bases separating them. The germline V gene has CDR1 LNHNV and CDR2 YYDKDF (reference sequence). This CDR3 has 17 amino acids.